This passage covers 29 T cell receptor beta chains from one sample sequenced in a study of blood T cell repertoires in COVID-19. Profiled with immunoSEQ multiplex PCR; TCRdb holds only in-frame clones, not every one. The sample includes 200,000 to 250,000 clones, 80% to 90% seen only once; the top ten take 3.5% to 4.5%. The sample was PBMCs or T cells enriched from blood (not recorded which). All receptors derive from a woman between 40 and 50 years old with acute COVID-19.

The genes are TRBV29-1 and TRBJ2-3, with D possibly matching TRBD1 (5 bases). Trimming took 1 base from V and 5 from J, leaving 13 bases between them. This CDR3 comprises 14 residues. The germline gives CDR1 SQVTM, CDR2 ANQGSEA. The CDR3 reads CSVEGEGARDTQYF. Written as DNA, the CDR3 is TGCAGCGTTGAAGGAGAAGGGGCGAGAGATACGCAGTATTTT.

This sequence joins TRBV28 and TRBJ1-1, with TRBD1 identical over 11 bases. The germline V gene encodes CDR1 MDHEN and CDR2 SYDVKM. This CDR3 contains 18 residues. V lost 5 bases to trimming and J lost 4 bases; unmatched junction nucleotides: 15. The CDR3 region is CASSPWRGTGGLVTEAFF. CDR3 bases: TGTGCCAGCAGTCCCTGGCGGGGGACAGGGGGTTTGGTCACTGAAGCTTTCTTT. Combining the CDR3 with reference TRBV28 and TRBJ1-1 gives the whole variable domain DVKVTQSSRYLVKRTGEKVFLECVQDMDHENMFWYRQDPGLGLRLIYFSYDVKMKEKGDIPEGYSVSREKKERFSLILESASTNQTSMYLCASSPWRGTGGLVTEAFFGQGTRLTVV.

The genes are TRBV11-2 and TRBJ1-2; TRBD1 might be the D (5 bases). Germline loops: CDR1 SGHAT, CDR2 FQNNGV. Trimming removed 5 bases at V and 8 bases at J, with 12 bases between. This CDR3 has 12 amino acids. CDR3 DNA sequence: TGTGCCAGCAGCCGAACCCAGGGCGGCTACACCTTC. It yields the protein CASSRTQGGYTF.

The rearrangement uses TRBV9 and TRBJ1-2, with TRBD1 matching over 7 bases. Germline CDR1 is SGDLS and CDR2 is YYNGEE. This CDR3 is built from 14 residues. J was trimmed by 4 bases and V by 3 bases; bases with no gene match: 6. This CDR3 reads CASSAPGQSYGYTF. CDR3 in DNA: TGTGCCAGCAGCGCCCCGGGACAGAGCTATGGCTACACCTTC.

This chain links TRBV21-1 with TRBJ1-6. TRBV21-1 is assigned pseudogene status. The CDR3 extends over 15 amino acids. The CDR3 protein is CASWPVRLAHSPLHF. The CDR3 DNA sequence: TGTGCCAGTTGGCCGGTGAGGCTGGCCCATTCACCCCTCCACTTT.

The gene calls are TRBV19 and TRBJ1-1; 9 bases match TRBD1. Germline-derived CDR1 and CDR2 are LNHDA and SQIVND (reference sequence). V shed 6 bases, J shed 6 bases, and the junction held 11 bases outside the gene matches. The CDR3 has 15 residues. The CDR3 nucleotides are TGTGCCAGTAGAGGAACAGGGGGCCGGTACCCTGAAGCTTTCTTT. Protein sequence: CASRGTGGRYPEAFF. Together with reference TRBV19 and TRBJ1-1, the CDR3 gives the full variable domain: DGGITQSPKYLFRKEGQNVTLSCEQNLNHDAMYWYRQDPGQGLRLIYYSQIVNDFQKGDIAEGYSVSREKKESFPLTVTSAQKNPTAFYLCASRGTGGRYPEAFFGQGTRLTVV.

In DNA, the CDR3 is TGTGCCAGCAGCTCGGCGGGAAGCGGGAGTCCGGTAGATACGCAGTATTTT. It is translated as CASSSAGSGSPVDTQYF. This rearrangement joins TRBV7-9 to TRBJ2-3; TRBD2 aligns across 8 bases. Germline assignment: CDR1 SEHNR and CDR2 FQNEAQ (reference sequence). The CDR3 extends over 17 amino acids. Trimming at V came to 4 bases and at J to 5 bases, leaving 14 bases not matched to a gene.

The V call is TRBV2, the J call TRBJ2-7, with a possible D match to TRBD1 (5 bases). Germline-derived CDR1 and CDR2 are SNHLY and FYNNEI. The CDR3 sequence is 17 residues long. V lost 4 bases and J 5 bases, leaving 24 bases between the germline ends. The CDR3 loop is CASSAPGQGALLNEQYF. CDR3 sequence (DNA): TGTGCCAGCAGTGCCCCGGGCCAGGGTGCCTTATTGAACGAGCAGTACTTC.

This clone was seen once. CDR3 region: CASSSSGMGEQFF. CDR3 nucleotide sequence: TGTGCCAGCAGTTCTAGCGGGATGGGTGAGCAGTTCTTC. J is TRBJ2-1 and V is TRBV6-5; TRBD2 agrees at 9 bases. The CDR3 spans 13 residues. J was trimmed by 9 bases and V by 4 bases; bases with no gene match: 4. The germline V gene encodes CDR1 MNHEY and CDR2 SVGAGI.

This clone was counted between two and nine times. The CDR3 protein is CASSPQGFNSPLHF. DNA of the CDR3: TGTGCCAGCTCACCCCAGGGATTTAATTCACCCCTCCACTTT. The chain has TRBV18 and TRBJ1-6, with D possibly TRBD1 on 5 matching bases. Looked up from germline, CDR1 is KGHSH and CDR2 is LQKENI. The CDR3 covers 14 residues. The germline V and J ends were trimmed by 3 bases and 6 bases, with 9 bases remaining between them.

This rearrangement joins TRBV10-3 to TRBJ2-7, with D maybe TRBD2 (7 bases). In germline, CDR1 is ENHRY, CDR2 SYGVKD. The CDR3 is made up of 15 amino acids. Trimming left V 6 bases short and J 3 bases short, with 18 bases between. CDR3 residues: CAISAPGGHVYEQYF. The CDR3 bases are TGTGCCATCAGCGCCCCGGGGGGACACGTCTACGAGCAGTACTTC.

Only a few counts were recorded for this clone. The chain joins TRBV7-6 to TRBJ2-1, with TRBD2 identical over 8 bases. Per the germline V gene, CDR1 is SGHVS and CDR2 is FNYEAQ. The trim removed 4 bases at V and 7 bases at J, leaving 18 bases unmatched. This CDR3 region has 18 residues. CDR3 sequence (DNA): TGTGCCAGCAGCTCAAGCCCTTTGGGGCGGGAGGTTGGTAATGAGCAGTTCTTC. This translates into CASSSSPLGREVGNEQFF.

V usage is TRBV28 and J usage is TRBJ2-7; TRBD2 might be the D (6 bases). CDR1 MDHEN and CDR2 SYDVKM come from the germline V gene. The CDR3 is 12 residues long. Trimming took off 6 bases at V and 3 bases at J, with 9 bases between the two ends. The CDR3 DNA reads TGTGCCAGCAGCTCTAGCGTCTACGAGCAGTACTTC. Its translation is CASSSSVYEQYF.

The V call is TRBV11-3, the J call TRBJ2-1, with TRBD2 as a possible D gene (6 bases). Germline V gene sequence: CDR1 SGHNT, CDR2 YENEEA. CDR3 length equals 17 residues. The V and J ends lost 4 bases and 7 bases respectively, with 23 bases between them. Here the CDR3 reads CASSWGGRSTLGNEQFF. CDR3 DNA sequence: TGTGCCAGCAGCTGGGGAGGACGATCTACTTTGGGGAATGAGCAGTTCTTC.

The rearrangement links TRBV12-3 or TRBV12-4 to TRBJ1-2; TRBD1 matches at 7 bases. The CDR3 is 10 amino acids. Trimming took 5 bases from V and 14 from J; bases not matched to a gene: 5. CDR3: CASSRDSKTF. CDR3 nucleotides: TGTGCCAGCAGTCGGGACAGCAAAACCTTC.

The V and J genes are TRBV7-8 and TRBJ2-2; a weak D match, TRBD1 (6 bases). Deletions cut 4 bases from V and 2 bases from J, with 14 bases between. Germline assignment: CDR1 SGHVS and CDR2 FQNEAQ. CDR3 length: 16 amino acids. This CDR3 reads CASSSRQARNTGELFF. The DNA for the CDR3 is TGTGCCAGCAGCTCAAGACAGGCACGCAACACCGGGGAGCTGTTTTTT.

The CDR3 is CASAPSGRAEETQYF. In DNA, the CDR3 is TGTGCCAGCGCTCCGAGCGGGAGGGCAGAAGAGACCCAGTACTTC. This chain joins TRBV21-1 and TRBJ2-5; no check of the table's D call, TRBD2, against the DNA was made. TRBV21-1 is listed as a pseudogene. CDR3 length equals 15 residues.

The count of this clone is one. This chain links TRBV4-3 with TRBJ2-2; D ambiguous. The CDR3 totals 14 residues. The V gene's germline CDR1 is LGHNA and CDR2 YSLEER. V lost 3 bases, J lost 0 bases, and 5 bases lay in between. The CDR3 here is CASSQSTNTGELFF. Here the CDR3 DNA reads TGCGCCAGCAGCCAGAGCACGAACACCGGGGAGCTGTTTTTT.

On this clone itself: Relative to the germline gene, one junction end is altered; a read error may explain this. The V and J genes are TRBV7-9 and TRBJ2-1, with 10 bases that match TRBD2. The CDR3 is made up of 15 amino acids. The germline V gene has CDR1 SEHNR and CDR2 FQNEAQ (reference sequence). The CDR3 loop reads CASSVAGGWYNEQFF. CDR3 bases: TGTGCCAGCAGCGTAGCGGGAGGTTGGTACAATGAGCAGTTCTTC.

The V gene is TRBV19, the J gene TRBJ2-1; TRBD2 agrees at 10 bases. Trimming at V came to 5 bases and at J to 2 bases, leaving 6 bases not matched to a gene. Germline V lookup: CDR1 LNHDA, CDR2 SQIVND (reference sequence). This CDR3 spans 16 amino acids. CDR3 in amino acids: CASSFSGRKTYNEQFF. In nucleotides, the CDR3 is TGTGCCAGTAGTTTTAGCGGGAGGAAGACCTACAATGAGCAGTTCTTC.

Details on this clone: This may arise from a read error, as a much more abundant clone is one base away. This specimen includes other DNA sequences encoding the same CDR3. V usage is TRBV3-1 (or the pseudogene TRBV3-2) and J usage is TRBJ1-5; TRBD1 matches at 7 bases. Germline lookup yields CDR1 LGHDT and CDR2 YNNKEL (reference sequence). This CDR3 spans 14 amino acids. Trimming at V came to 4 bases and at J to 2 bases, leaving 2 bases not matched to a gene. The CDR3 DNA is TGTGCCAGCAGCCGACAGGGTGGCAATCAGCCCCAGCATTTT. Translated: CASSRQGGNQPQHF.

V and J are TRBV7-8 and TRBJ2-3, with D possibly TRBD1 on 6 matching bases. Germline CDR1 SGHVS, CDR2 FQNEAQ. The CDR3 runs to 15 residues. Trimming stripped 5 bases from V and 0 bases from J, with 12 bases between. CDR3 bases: TGTGCCAGCAGCGCAAACAGGGTTAGCACAGATACGCAGTATTTT. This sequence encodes CASSANRVSTDTQYF.

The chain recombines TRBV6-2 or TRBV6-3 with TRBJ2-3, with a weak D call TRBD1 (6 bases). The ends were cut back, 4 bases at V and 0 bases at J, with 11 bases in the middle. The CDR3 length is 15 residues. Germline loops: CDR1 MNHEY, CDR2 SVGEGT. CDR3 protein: CASSWDTSSTDTQYF. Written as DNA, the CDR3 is TGTGCCAGCAGTTGGGACACCTCTAGCACAGATACGCAGTATTTT.

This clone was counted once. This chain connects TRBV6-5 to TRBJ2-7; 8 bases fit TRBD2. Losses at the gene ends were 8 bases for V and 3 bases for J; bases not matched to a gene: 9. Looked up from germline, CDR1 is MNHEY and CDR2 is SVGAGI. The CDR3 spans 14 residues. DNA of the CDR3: TGTGCCAGCCAGCCGGGACTAGGGTTCTACGAGCAGTACTTC. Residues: CASQPGLGFYEQYF.

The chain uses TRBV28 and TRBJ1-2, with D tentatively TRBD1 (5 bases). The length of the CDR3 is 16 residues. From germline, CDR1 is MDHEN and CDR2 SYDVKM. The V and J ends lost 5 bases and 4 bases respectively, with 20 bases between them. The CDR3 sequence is CASSLMGRQSTYGYTF. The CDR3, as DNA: TGTGCCAGCAGTCTTATGGGCCGACAGTCCACCTATGGCTACACCTTC.

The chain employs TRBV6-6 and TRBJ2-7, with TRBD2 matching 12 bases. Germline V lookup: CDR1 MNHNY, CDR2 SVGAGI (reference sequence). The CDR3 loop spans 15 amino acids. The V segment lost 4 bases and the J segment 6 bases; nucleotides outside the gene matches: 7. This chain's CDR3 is CASSLRTSGDREQYF. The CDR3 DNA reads TGTGCCAGCAGTTTAAGGACTAGCGGGGACCGCGAGCAGTACTTC.

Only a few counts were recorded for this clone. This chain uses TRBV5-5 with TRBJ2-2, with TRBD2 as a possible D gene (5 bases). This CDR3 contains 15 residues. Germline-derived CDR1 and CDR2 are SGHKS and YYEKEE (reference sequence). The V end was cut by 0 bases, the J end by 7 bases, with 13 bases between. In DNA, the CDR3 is TGTGCCAGCAGCTTGGTGAGGGCCATAGGCGGGGAGCTGTTTTTT. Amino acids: CASSLVRAIGGELFF.

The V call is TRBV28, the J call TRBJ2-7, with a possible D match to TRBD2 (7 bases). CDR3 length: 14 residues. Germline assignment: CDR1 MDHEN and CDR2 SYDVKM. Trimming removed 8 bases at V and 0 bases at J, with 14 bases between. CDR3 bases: TGTGCCAGCCGGCGAGGGGGGGGCTCCTACGAGCAGTACTTC. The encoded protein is CASRRGGGSYEQYF.

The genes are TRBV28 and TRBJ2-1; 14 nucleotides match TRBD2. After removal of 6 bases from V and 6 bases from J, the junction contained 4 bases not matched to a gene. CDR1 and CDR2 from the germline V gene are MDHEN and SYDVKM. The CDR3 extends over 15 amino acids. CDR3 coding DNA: TGTGCCAGCAGGGGGGGACTAGCGGGAGCCAATGAGCAGTTCTTC. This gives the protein CASRGGLAGANEQFF.